Described below is a single T cell receptor beta chain sequence and its context. As yet, its antigen is unknown. The entry originates in a study of shared clonotypes between healthy human individuals. Study results and caveats: Rarefaction revealed incomplete sorted-subset sequencing despite large depth.

V dropped 7 bases and J dropped 2 bases, with 8 bases sitting between them. Germline V lookup: CDR1 DFQATT, CDR2 SNEGSKA (reference sequence). The CDR3 covers 11 residues. Sequencing was performed with immunoSEQ multiplex PCR; in TCRdb, only in-frame clones are kept and a portion is missing. The sample records millions of clones, roughly nine tenths being singletons. Sequenced sample: naive CD4+ T cells sorted from blood. Subset described: CD45RA+ positively selected. V gene TRBV20-1 combines with J gene TRBJ1-1, with D unresolved. The clonotype comes from a man aged 18 to 30 in good health. CDR3 sequence reads: CSGRSNTEAFF. The CDR3 DNA is TGCAGTGGCAGGAGCAACACTGAAGCTTTCTTT.